This TCR beta chain was identified in a study of blood T cell repertoires in COVID-19. V was shortened by 5 bases and J by 7 bases, with 15 bases between the two germline ends. Germline V gene lookup returns CDR1 LNHDA and CDR2 SQIVND (reference sequence). This CDR3 has 14 residues. Clones were sequenced by immunoSEQ multiplex PCR, and TCRdb holds only the in-frame ones, with some missing. The sample has fewer than 80,000 clones; around nine tenths are singletons. The rearrangement uses TRBV19 and TRBJ1-5; D possibly corresponds to TRBD1 (6 bases). Sequenced input: peripheral blood. This receptor was taken from a young man with acute or convalescent COVID-19. This chain's CDR3 is CASSPSGAGQPQHF. The CDR3, as DNA: TGTGCCAGTAGTCCTTCAGGGGCCGGACAGCCCCAGCATTTT.